The present T cell receptor (beta chain) was sequenced within a study of neurological immune-mediated disorders. Study results and limitations: CDR3 amino acid sequences found in expanded clones were never shared across subjects, suggesting private repertoires in all groups. The study found the most TCR clonal expansion in HTLV-1-associated myelopathy and the least in multiple sclerosis, below healthy controls.

The V gene lost 7 bases and the J gene lost 2 bases, with 15 bases spanning the gap. Germline V gives CDR1 MNHNS, CDR2 SASEGT. The CDR3 runs to 14 residues. Ten or more counts support this clonotype. Its target is unknown. The authors produced cDNA by 5'RACE using 10-nucleotide random UMIs. TCRdb called the 5' RACE reads again in MiXCR, with one record for every CDR3 protein. The data hold 57,000 or so distinct CDR3 sequences, with about 8.9% observed a single time. Documented time point: longitudinal time-point 2. Healthy control samples came from blood bank volunteers in Maryland, USA. The source is a man between 25 and 39 years old in good health. Material for sequencing was PBMCs. The rearrangement joins TRBV6-1 to TRBJ2-7; D possibly corresponds to TRBD1 (6 bases). This CDR3 is CASTQQGPTYEQYF. The CDR3 DNA reads TGTGCCAGCACCCAACAGGGACCTACCTACGAGCAGTACTTC.